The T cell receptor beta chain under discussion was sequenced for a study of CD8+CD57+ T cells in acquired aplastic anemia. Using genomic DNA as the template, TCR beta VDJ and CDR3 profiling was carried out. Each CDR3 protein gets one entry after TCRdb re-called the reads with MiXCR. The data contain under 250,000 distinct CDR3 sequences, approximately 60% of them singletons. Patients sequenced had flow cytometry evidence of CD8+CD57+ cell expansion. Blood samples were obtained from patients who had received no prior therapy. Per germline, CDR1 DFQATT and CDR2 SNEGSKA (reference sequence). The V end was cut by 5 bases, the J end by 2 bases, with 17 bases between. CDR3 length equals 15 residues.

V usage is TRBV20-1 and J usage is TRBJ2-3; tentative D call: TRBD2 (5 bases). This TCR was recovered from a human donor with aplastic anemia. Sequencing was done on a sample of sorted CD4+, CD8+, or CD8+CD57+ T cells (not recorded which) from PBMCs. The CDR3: CSAHSLGTSTDTQYF. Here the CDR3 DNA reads TGCAGTGCTCACTCACTAGGAACCTCCACAGATACGCAGTATTTT.